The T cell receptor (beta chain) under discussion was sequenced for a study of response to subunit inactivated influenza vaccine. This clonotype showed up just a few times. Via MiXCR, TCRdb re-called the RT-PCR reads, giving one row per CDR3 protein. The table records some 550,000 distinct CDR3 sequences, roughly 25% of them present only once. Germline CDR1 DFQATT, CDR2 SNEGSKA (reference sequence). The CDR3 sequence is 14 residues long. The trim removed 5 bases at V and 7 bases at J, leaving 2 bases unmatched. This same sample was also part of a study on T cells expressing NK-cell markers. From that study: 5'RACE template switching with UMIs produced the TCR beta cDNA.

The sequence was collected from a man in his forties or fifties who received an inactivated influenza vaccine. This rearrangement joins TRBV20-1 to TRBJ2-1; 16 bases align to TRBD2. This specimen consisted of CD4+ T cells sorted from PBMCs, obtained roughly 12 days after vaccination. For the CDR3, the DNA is TGCAGTGCTGGGGGACTAGCGGGAGGGAATGAGCAGTTCTTC. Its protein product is CSAGGLAGGNEQFF.